The text below deals with one TCR beta chain. This clonotype was seen at least ten times. Its binding antigen is unknown. Per-nucleotide qualities are absent, and no much larger clonotype sits a single base away. A patient counted as having stable Graves' hyperthyroidism if no progression to ophthalmopathy occurred over 18 months of follow-up. Hyperthyroidism patients were newly diagnosed, with disease duration under 2 months, and aged 18 to 65 years. Any patient with an uncontrolled infection, another autoimmune disease, pregnancy or lactation was excluded. Clinical symptoms, serum thyroxine and TRAb, thyroid ultrasound, and orbital computed tomography formed the basis for the diagnoses. PBMCs were isolated from 10 ml of fresh peripheral blood by Ficoll-Paque density gradient centrifugation. Total RNA was extracted using Trizol reagent, and RNA quality was assessed on an Agilent 2100 Bioanalyzer.

The data were taken from a study of T cells in Graves' hyperthyroidism and ophthalmopathy (dated by TCRdb to the late 2010s). A note on the overall study: Peripheral blood samples were taken at initial diagnosis, before any treatment was given. Following sampling, methimazole starting at 30 mg daily was given to hyperthyroidism patients, and high-dose intravenous methylprednisolone was given to ophthalmopathy patients. To identify distinguishing TCR V-J signatures, a discovery cohort of around 100 patients was used, comprising 43 with Graves' ophthalmopathy and some 60 with stable Graves' hyperthyroidism. The approximately 95 discovery patients were divided at random into training and test sets in a 7:3 ratio. Prospective prediction of ophthalmopathy was tested in an independent validation cohort of under 20 hyperthyroidism patients and 17 patients who later progressed to ophthalmopathy. Thyroid tissue and blood T-cell repertoires from several Graves' hyperthyroidism patients were also compared in the study. The paper describes TCR Vbeta CDR3 sequencing of about 140 peripheral blood samples, made up of roughly 40 ophthalmopathy patients, some 80 hyperthyroidism patients and 17 progressor patients. Overall results and qualifications from the work: In cross-validation, a model built on a 13 V-J signature told ophthalmopathy apart from stable hyperthyroidism with less than 90% sensitivity and around 81% specificity, and in testing the same model reached 80%/75%. Most expanded thyroid clonotypes (frequency above 0.001) were also found in blood, which suggests that blood repertoires may mirror thyroid immune responses. In validation, the model predicted progression to ophthalmopathy with approximately 71% sensitivity and approximately 78% specificity, a median of around six months before onset. Sample size was not statistically predetermined, and blinding of investigators to group allocation was not performed.

The TCR beta CDR3 regions were amplified from RNA transcripts. A first-round RT-PCR of the TCR CDR3 used the HTBI primer set with the Qiagen OneStep RT-PCR kit. A second multiplex PCR round built the libraries, followed by size selection and purification. The libraries were sequenced on an Illumina HiSeq2000 using paired-end 100 bp reads. Turning to the authors' computational methods: SOAPnuke was used to process the raw data, removing reads that contained adapters or uncalled bases, had a mean Phred below 15, or lacked an exact match to the constant primer or identifier. High-quality paired reads were merged using COPE v1.2.5, and each unique nucleotide sequence was defined as a clonotype. Clonotypes were aligned to IMGT TRBV, TRBD and TRBJ reference segments using MiTCR v1.1. Analysis was restricted to V-J combinations with a frequency above 0.0001, which covered about 99% of repertoires. A TCS score was defined as the ratio of F50 (clonal expansion) to E x V (chaos), with BLOSUM62-based TCRdist applied between CDR3 peptides within each V-J. Welch's t-statistics and random forest reduced 450 to 600 V-J features to under 15, which were used in a naive Bayes classifier (R e1071). The public reads were reprocessed in TCRdb via fastp at Q25 and MiXCR, keeping in-frame beta chains. Entries that share a CDR3 protein sequence are merged under the most common genes and DNA. The V and J calls, along with clone size, are taken from TCRdb and not from the paper's own processing. The sample includes around 520,000 distinct CDR3 sequences, with approximately 14% observed a single time. Around 17% of the sample is held by the ten biggest clonotypes.

From cysteine to phenylalanine, the CDR3 is 13 amino acids long. The sequence is cut down to CDR3 DNA, 39 bases in frame from base 1. V drops 2 bases and J drops 4 bases, leaving 8 bases in between. This sequence originates from a woman aged 18-35 years with Graves' hyperthyroidism. In this chain, TRBV12-3 or TRBV12-4 is recombined with TRBJ1-1, and TRBD1 may be the D gene, going by 5 matching bases. Sequencing input: blood. DNA sequence: TGTGCCAGCAGTTTACAGGGCGGCACTGAAGCTTTCTTT. This sequence encodes CASSLQGGTEAFF.